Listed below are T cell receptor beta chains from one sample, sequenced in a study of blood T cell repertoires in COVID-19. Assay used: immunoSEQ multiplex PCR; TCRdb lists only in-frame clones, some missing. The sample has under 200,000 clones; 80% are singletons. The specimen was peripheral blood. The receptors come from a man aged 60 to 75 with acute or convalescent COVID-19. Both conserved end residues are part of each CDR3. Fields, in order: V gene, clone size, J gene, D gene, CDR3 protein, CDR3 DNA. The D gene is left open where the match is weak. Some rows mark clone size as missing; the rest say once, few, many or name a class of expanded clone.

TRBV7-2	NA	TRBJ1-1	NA	CASSFGGPRNTEAFF	TGTGCCAGCAGTTTTGGCGGGCCCAGGAACACTGAAGCTTTCTTT
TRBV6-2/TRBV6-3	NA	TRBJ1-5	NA	CASSDRSKPNQPQHF	TGTGCCAGCAGTGACAGGTCGAAACCCAATCAGCCCCAGCATTTT
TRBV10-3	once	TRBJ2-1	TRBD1	CAISEATGHEQFF	TGTGCCATCAGTGAGGCGACAGGGCATGAGCAGTTCTTC
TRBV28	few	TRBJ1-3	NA	CASSTRVSSGNTIYF	TGTGCCAGCAGCACCCGAGTAAGCTCTGGAAACACCATATATTTT
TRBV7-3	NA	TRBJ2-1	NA	CASSSRGGEQFF	TGTGCCAGCAGCTCCCGTGGGGGGGAGCAGTTCTTC
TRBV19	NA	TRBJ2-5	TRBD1	CASSLNRGQETQYF	TGTGCCAGTAGTTTAAACAGGGGACAAGAGACCCAGTACTTC
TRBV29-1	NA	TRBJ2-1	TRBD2	CSVEWRETEQFF	TGCAGCGTTGAATGGCGGGAGACTGAGCAGTTCTTC
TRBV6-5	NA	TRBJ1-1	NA	CASFTGMWTEAFF	TGTGCCAGCTTCACAGGGATGTGGACTGAAGCTTTCTTT
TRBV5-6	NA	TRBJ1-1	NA	CASSWGVMGNTEAFF	TGTGCCAGCAGCTGGGGGGTAATGGGGAACACTGAAGCTTTCTTT
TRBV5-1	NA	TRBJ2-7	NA	CASRQGLSYEQYF	TGCGCCAGCAGACAGGGCCTTAGCTACGAGCAGTACTTC
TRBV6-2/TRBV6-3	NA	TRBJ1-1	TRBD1	CASSYLIQHRGNTEAFF	TGTGCCAGCAGTTACCTGATTCAACACAGGGGAAACACTGAAGCTTTCTTT
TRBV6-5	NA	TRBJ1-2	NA	CASSYVQGTLDYTF	TGTGCCAGCAGTTACGTTCAGGGCACACTCGACTACACCTTC
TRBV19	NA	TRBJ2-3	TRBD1	CASSTEGRQGGTDTQYF	TGTGCCAGTAGTACGGAGGGACGACAGGGGGGAACAGATACGCAGTATTTT